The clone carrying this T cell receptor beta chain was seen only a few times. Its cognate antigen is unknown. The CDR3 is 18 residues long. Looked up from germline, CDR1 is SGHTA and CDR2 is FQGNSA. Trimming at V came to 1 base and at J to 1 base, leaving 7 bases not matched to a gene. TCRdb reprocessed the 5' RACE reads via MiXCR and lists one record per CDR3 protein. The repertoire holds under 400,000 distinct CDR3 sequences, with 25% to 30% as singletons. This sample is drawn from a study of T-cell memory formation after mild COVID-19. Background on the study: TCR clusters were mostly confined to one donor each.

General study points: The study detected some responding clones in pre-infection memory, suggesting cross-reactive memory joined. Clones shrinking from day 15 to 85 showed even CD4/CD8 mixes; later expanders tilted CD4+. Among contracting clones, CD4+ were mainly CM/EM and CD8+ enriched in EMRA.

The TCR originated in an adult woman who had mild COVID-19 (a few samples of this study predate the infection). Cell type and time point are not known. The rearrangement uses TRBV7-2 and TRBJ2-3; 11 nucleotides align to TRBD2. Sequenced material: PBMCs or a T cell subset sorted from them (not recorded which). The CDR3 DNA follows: TGTGCCAGCAGCTTAGGCCCCGGACTAGCGGGCCGCACAGATACGCAGTATTTT. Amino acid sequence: CASSLGPGLAGRTDTQYF. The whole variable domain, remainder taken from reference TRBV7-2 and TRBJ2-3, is GAGVSQSPSNKVTEKGKDVELRCDPISGHTALYWYRQSLGQGLEFLIYFQGNSAPDKSGLPSDRFSAERTGGSVSTLTIQRTQQEDSAVYLCASSLGPGLAGRTDTQYFGPGTRLTVL.